This entry concerns a single T cell receptor (beta chain). Its antigen remains undetermined. Base qualities are not at hand, and no much larger clone is one base apart. The collaborating institutions used their own protocols to collect whole blood in K2EDTA tubes. For TCRbeta analysis, collaborators shipped samples as frozen whole blood, isolated PBMCs, or DNA extracted from either of those sample types. The sample belongs to a study of blood T cell repertoires in COVID-19 (TCRdb year 2020). In the study overall: The collaborator samples originated in the United States, Italy and Spain and spanned the acute and convalescent phases of COVID-19. Subjects who had been exposed to COVID-19, were actively infected with it, or had recovered from it provided the deeply sampled blood TCRbeta repertoires that made up the dataset. The prospective study material was composed of cDNA or gDNA derived from T cells, B-cell-depleted T cells, or PBMCs. The sample metadata nearly always contained a de-identified subject ID, COVID-19 status, age in years and sex. The samples were drawn from the first 160 participants of the ongoing ImmuneRACE study and from 1,200 or so subjects provided by 6 global collaborators. Where available, HLA class I and class II types were obtained from metadata supplied by the sample provider rather than from assay-based typing. The repertoires were released in a freely available public database meant as a resource for research on the immune response to SARS-CoV-2. Findings and caveats that apply to the study as a whole: How much clinical and demographic metadata was included differed by source and by participant, and the metadata was provided uncurated.

The immunoSEQ Assay, a bias-controlled multiplex PCR, was used to amplify TCRbeta CDR3 regions from genomic DNA. As for the original processing: Within the assay, amplification of reference gene primers was used to estimate how many nucleated cells each sample contained. Sequence reads were collapsed and filtered to measure the absolute abundance of every unique TCRbeta CDR3 rearrangement. For each sample, productive Simpson clonality was calculated by taking the square root of Simpson's diversity index across productive rearrangements. TCRdb provides this immuneACCESS table in a form limited to in-frame rearrangements. Some clones are lacking; in checked studies, under half of them reflect an unresolved V gene, and why the rest are absent is not known. For V, J and clone size, that table is used; D and trimming come from the DNA. The sample table holds just under 35,000 clones, of which more than 85% were seen once. The ten largest clones capture about 39% of the sample.

This receptor was taken from a man in his fifties or sixties with active or convalescent COVID-19. Source material: peripheral blood.

The CDR3 in this case is CASSYSVSSVWETQYF. The DNA sequence follows: TGTGCCAGCAGTTACTCGGTATCTAGCGTTTGGGAGACCCAGTACTTC. The sequence joins TRBV6-5 to TRBJ2-5; the D gene is perhaps TRBD2, on 6 matching bases. Taken from cysteine to phenylalanine, the CDR3 has 16 residues. Only the CDR3 region is kept as DNA, spanning 48 bases read in frame from base 1. CDR1 and CDR2, looked up from the germline V gene, are MNHEY and SVGAGI. Trimming at the junction amounts to 0 bases on V and 5 bases on J, and the germline ends lie 16 bases apart.